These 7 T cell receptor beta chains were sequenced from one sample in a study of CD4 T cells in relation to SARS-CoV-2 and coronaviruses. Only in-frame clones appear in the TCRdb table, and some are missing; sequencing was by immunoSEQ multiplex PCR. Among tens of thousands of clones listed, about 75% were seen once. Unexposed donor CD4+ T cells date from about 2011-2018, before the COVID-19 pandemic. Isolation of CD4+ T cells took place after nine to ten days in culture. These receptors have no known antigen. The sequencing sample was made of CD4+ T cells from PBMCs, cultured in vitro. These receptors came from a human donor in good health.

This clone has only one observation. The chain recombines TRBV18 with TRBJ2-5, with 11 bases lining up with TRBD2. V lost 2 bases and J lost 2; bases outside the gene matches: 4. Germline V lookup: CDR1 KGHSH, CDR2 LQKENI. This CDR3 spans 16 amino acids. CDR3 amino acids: CASSPYPSGGQETQYF. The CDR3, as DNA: TGTGCCAGCTCACCATACCCTAGCGGGGGGCAAGAGACCCAGTACTTC.

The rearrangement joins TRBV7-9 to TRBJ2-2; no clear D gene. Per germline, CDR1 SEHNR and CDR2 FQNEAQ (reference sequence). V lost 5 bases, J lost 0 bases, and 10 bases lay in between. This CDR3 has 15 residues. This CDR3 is CASSQDNSNTGELFF. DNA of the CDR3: TGTGCCAGCAGCCAAGACAACTCGAACACCGGGGAGCTGTTTTTT.

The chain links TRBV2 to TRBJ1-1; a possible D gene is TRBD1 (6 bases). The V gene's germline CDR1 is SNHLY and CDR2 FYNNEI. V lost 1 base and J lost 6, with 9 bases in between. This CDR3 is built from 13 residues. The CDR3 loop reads CASSEDRVAEAFF. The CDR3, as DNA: TGTGCCAGCAGTGAAGACAGGGTCGCTGAAGCTTTCTTT.

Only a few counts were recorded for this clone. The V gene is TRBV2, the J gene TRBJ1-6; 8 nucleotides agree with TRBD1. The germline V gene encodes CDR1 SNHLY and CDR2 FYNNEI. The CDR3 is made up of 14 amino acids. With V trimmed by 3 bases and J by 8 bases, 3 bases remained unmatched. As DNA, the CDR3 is TGTGCCAGCAGTGAGACAGGGGTGTATTCACCCCTCCACTTT. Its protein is CASSETGVYSPLHF.

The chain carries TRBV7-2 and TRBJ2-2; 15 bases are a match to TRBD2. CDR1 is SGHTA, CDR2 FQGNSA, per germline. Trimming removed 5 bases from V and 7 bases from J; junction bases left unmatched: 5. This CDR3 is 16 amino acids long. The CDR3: CASSTGLAGGIGELFF. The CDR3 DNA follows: TGTGCCAGCAGCACGGGACTAGCGGGAGGAATCGGGGAGCTGTTTTTT.

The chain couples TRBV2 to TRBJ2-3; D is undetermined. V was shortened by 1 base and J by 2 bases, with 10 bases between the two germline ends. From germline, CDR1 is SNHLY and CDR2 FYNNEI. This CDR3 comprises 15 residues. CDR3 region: CASSEGFGHTDTQYF. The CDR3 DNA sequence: TGTGCCAGCAGTGAAGGTTTTGGGCACACAGATACGCAGTATTTT.

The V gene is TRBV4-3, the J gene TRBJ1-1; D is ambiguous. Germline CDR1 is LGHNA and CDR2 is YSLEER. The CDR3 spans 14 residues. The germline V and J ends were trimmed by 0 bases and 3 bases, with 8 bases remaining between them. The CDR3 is CASSQDYVDTEAFF. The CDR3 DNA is TGCGCCAGCAGCCAAGATTATGTAGACACTGAAGCTTTCTTT.